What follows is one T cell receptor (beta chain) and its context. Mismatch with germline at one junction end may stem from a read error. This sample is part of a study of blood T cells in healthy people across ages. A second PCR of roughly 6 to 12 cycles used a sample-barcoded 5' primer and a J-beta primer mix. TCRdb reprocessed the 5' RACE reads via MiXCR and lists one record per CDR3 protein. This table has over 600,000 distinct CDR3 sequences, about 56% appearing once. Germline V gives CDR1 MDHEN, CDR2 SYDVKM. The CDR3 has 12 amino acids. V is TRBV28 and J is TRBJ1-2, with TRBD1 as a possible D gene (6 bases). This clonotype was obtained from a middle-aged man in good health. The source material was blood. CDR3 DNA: TGTGTCAGCCTTGGACAGTCCTATGGCTACACCTTC. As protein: CVSLGQSYGYTF.